The present TCR beta chain was sequenced within a study of cytomegalovirus exposure and HLA in healthy donors (dated by TCRdb to about 2017). About the full investigation: An earlier analysis of roughly 610 of the donors reported about 280 Gb of sequence data and 117 million unique TCR beta sequences obtained from around 190 million T cells. Rather than using new phenotypic data, the later analysis identified candidate immune exposures from TCR beta sequences and from how often those sequences occurred across donors. HLA typing covered class I and class II loci at four-digit resolution. Typing coverage varied by locus: roughly 620-640 donors for A, B, C, DRB1 and DQB1; approximately 560 for DQA1; over 600 for DPA1; roughly 450 for DPB1. Four or five DR-DQ haplotypes were handled as single units for association and clustering because linkage in the cohort was strong. The study aimed to test whether signatures of past pathogen exposure could be identified by cataloging public T cell receptors. Alongside the repertoire data, information on donor age, sex, ethnicity and CMV serostatus was compiled. An early release that covered 640 HLA-typed donors contained approximately 320 gigabases of sequencing data and 65 million to 100 million unique TCR sequences. A later genetic analysis took genome-wide SNP genotypes for about three fifths of the roughly 670 donors and used that subset as a discovery cohort. Using immunosequencing, the study profiled T cell repertoires from about 620 subjects and related those repertoires to cytomegalovirus serostatus. All discovery cohort repertoires had been generated on a single sequencing platform. Of the roughly 400 genotyped donors, 65% to 90% were placed in the genetic ancestry cluster associated with self-reported Caucasian donors. Among over 350 genotyped donors of the cohort, an average of about 240,000 unique TCR beta nucleotide sequences were sequenced per donor, approximately 20% of them non-productive. A later analysis re-examined previously published TCR beta repertoires from roughly 720 donors and added high-resolution HLA genotyping to investigate patterns of TCR occurrence. The study combined high-throughput TCR immunosequencing, statistical association of individual TCRs with disease status, and machine learning to predict cytomegalovirus infection status. In addition to the first cohort of roughly 670 subjects, a separate validation cohort of over 90 different subjects was used. In an earlier analysis of a few hundred of the donors, high-throughput TCR beta sequencing was used to judge whether each TCR beta V gene segment behaved as functional or pseudogenic. What the research found in general, with its limitations: Across donors, most TCR sequences were observed very rarely, whereas some public TCRs were present in many individuals. A few of the identified cytomegalovirus-associated TCR beta chains were confirmed in vitro to be specific for cytomegalovirus antigens. A later analysis found that TCR association rates varied across HLA loci, with DRB1 alleles showing the most associated TCRs and HLA-C alleles the fewest. Most CMV-associated TCR beta chains appeared to be HLA-restricted in a later analysis, and the HLA associations seemed to be driven largely by CMV exposure. Because HLA typing was missing for some donors at each locus, association tests included only the typed subset. A later genetic analysis associated a missense DCLRE1C variant with V-gene and J-gene trimming of TCR beta chains, and an independent cohort replicated the association. The 87-base-pair reads could not distinguish some IMGT-functional V segments, including TRBV6-2 and TRBV6-3, so those segments were excluded. According to a later analysis, parvovirus B19, influenza, CMV and Epstein-Barr virus appeared linked to several top co-occurrence clusters. The sequencing pipeline was judged likely to have produced a cluster of highly shared sequence variants as a technical artifact. In an earlier analysis of about 600 of the donors, most TCR beta V segments appeared in productive rearrangements about 90% or about 30% of the time, broadly matching IMGT annotations. In the study, approximately 150 TCR beta chains were listed as associated with cytomegalovirus. This cohort had only TCR beta chains sequenced, and the lack of alpha or paired-chain data limited which features could be detected. Approximately 16 rarely observed V segments, including chromosome 9 orphons, were excluded from the earlier analysis of approximately 600 of the donors because counts were too low. A later analysis found that HLA-associated TCR beta chains were more clonally expanded and had lower generation probabilities than equally common non-associated chains. In a later genetic analysis, fewer N-insertions in productive TCRs were reported among donors in an Asian-associated ancestry cluster than the approximately 710-donor mean. When HLA alleles, especially DR and DQ, strongly co-occurred, attributing TCR associations to individual alleles was difficult. In a later analysis, around 17,000 TCR beta sequences were associated with specific HLA alleles at a false discovery rate of 0.05. Sequencing depth was assumed to be roughly uniform across donors in the presence/absence analyses, though that assumption may not hold. Linkage disequilibrium might explain the correlated functional status among segregating V segments, but an unknown experimental factor could not be ruled out. In both the original and validation cohorts, the classifier was reported to diagnose cytomegalovirus status with high specificity and sensitivity. Immune exposure information for the cohort was limited to CMV serostatus. A further reported finding was that TCR beta sequences accurately predicted the HLA-A and HLA-B alleles for most subjects in the first cohort. It was suggested by the authors that the approach could potentially be generalized to other disease states and immunological phenotypes.

CDR1 and CDR2, looked up from the germline V gene, are SGHRS and YFSETQ. Between the V and J ends, shortened by 1 base and 0 bases respectively, the junction contains 17 bases. Its CDR3 holds 18 amino acids, cysteine through phenylalanine. CDR3 DNA only is kept here, 54 bases in frame from base 1. The cohort consisted of hundreds of healthy bone marrow donors. At the time of sampling, every cohort member was nominally healthy, though immune exposures that went unrecorded were likely present. The donor was CMV seronegative and belonged to the group of 350 or so seronegative cohort members. A peripheral blood sample was collected from each donor, and TCR beta sequencing was performed on peripheral blood mononuclear cells. Genomic DNA was extracted from the blood cell samples with the Qiagen DNeasy Blood Extraction Kit. Library method: the immunoSEQ multiplex PCR assay. The multiplex PCR relied on a mix of 60 forward primers for TCR Vbeta segments and 13 reverse primers for TCR Jbeta segments. A multiplex PCR assay on genomic DNA amplified the CDR3 region of rearranged TCR beta genes. Amplified TCR beta libraries were sequenced as 87-base-pair reads on the Illumina HiSeq System. Concerning the study's data processing: A later analysis counted about 80 million unique TCR beta chains across the 666 repertoires, and some 12 million of these chains were shared by at least two donors. To remove PCR and sequencing errors, raw reads were error-corrected and collapsed into unique sequences using a nearest-neighbor algorithm that merged closely related sequences. Alignment of CDR3 sequences to IMGT reference sequences was used to assign V, D and J gene segments. Each retained sequence needed at least a six-nucleotide match to both a V gene segment and a J gene segment. A rearrangement was called productive if the CDR3 had no stop codons and remained in frame with V and J, and every other rearrangement was called non-productive. Following IMGT convention, CDR3 was defined as the stretch from the second conserved V-encoded cysteine to the conserved J-encoded phenylalanine. The earlier analysis of around 640 of the donors excluded sequences that lacked an unambiguous match to a single V gene segment. In an earlier analysis of 587 of the donors, V segments were called functional above 56.7% productive rearrangements and were called segregating when the between-donor standard deviation exceeded 5%. A statistical classification framework was built to diagnose cytomegalovirus status from the catalog of TCR beta chain sequences. V and J gene assignment, in a later analysis, came from comparing TCR nucleotide sequences with IMGT/GENE-DB human TR gene sequences. Using the TCRdist pipeline, a later analysis assigned CDR3 sequences along with most-parsimonious VDJ recombination scenarios. A later analysis defined each TCR beta chain by its CDR3 amino acid sequence plus V-gene family, and excluded reads lacking a unique V-gene family. A later analysis removed 450 to 600 highly shared, low-generation-probability nucleotide sequences to deal with suspected cross-contamination and a sequencing artifact. In a later analysis, a clonal expansion index was calculated for each public chain from normalized within-repertoire ranks of inferred template counts. In a later analysis, generation probabilities were computed using a VDJ recombination model fitted to out-of-frame rearrangements, and the results were checked against IGoR. Hypergeometric tests were used in a later analysis to score TCR-TCR, TCR-HLA and TCR-CMV co-occurrence, with a repertoire-size bias correction applied to the TCR pairs. A later analysis estimated false discovery rates by permuting HLA or CMV assignments 20 times. In a later analysis, co-occurring TCRs were grouped with DBSCAN, and TCRdist sequence similarity was added when clustering was performed within HLA-allele-positive subsets. Co-occurrence clustering excluded repertoires with fewer than 30,000 or more than 120,000 public chains, plus five with anomalous nucleotide sharing. TCRdb limited this immuneACCESS table to in-frame rearrangements with V and J called. A share of clones is missing; checked studies link under half to unresolved V genes, and the rest is unexplained. The V and J calls and the clone size are those of that table, but D and trimming were determined from the DNA. The sample table shows fewer than 110,000 clones, and about 80% are seen once. The ten largest clones represent roughly 4% of the sample.

This clone showed up just a few times. Its antigen remains unidentified. Per-nucleotide qualities are absent, and no much larger clonotype sits a single base away. The source is a middle-aged man in good health and CMV-seronegative. Sequenced sample: PBMCs. The sequence links TRBV5-1 to TRBJ1-5; TRBD1 is perhaps the D gene, given 5 matching bases. CDR3 protein: CASSLQPPGGNSNQPQHF. At the DNA level, the sequence is TGCGCCAGCAGCTTGCAACCCCCGGGGGGTAATAGCAATCAGCCCCAGCATTTT.